This is a list of T cell receptor beta chains from one sample in a study of T cells in Graves' hyperthyroidism and ophthalmopathy. TCRdb reanalysed the multiplex PCR reads using MiXCR and keeps one entry per CDR3 protein. The profile covers a few hundred thousand distinct CDR3 sequences, with roughly 25% appearing a single time and about 73% taken by the ten largest. Sequencing was done on a sample of blood. These receptors all stem from a man over 45 with Graves' hyperthyroidism. Each CDR3 is given with its conserved first and last residue. The order of the fields is J gene, CDR3 length, D gene, V gene, clone size, CDR3 DNA, CDR3 protein. D genes are given only for firm matches. Size values are once, few and many counts, or a class for expanded clones, and some rows have none.

TRBJ2-7	14	TRBD1	TRBV11-2	many	TGTGCCAGCAGCTGGGACAGGGGCCCCTACGAGCAGTACTTC	CASSWDRGPYEQYF
TRBJ2-1	16	TRBD2	TRBV2	many	TGTGCCAGCAGGCGACTAGCGGGAGGGCTTGGCAATGAGCAGTTCTTC	CASRRLAGGLGNEQFF
TRBJ2-1	16	NA	TRBV7-3	few	TGTGCCAGCAGCTTAAATCAGGCGGGCTCCTACAATGAGCAGTTCTTC	CASSLNQAGSYNEQFF
TRBJ2-7	18	TRBD1	TRBV11-3	few	TGTGCCAGCAGCCCCCGGAGAGAGACAGGGCTAGGAAGGGACGAGCAGTACTTC	CASSPRRETGLGRDEQYF
TRBJ2-7	17	TRBD2	TRBV28	many	TGTGCCAGCACCACCGCTACTAGCGGGAGAGAGGGGAACGAGCAGTACTTC	CASTTATSGREGNEQYF
TRBJ1-2	14	NA	TRBV19	NA	TGTGCCAGTAGTATATCGAGCAGGGAGAGTGGCTACACCTTC	CASSISSRESGYTF
TRBJ2-3	14	NA	TRBV27	few	TGTGCCAGCACTCAAGGGCAGGGATCCGATACGCAGTATTTT	CASTQGQGSDTQYF
TRBJ1-2	13	NA	TRBV29-1	NA	TGCAGCGTTGGCCCTAACCCAGAGGAGGGCTACACCTTC	CSVGPNPEEGYTF
TRBJ1-2	14	TRBD1	TRBV7-8	NA	TGTGCCAGCAGCGATCCGGGACAGGGGCATGGCTACACCTTC	CASSDPGQGHGYTF
TRBJ2-5	13	NA	TRBV6-1	many	TGTGCCAGCAGTCGCACTAGGACTGAGACCCAGTACTTC	CASSRTRTETQYF
TRBJ2-5	14	TRBD1	TRBV27	few	TGTGCCAGCAAATGGACAGGGGGCAAGGAGACCCAGTACTTC	CASKWTGGKETQYF
TRBJ1-1	13	NA	TRBV12-3/TRBV12-4	NA	TGTGCCAGCAGTTTCCAAAACGCAGGAGTGGCTTTCTTT	CASSFQNAGVAFF
TRBJ2-1	17	TRBD2	TRBV19	many	TGTGCCACCTCCCTTCATCTTAGCGGGAGGTCGAGGAATGAGCAGTTCTTC	CATSLHLSGRSRNEQFF